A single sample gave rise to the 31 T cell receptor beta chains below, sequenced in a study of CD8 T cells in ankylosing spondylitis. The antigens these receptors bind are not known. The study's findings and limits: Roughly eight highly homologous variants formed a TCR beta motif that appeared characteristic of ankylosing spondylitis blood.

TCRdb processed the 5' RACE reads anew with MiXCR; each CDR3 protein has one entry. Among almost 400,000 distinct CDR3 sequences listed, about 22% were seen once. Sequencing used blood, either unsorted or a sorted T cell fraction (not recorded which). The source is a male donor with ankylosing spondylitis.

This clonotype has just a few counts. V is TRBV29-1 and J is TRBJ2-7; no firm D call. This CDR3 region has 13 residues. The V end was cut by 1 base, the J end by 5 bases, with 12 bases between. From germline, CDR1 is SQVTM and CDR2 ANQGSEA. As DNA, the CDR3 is TGCAGCGTTGAAGCAATTTATGGGAACGAGCAGTACTTC. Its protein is CSVEAIYGNEQYF.

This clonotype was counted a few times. CDR3 bases: TGTGCCAGCAGTTACGCCGGGACTAGCGGCAATGAGCAGTTCTTC. Its translation: CASSYAGTSGNEQFF. The gene calls are TRBV6-5 and TRBJ2-1; TRBD2 agrees at 11 bases. The ends lost 2 bases at V and 6 bases at J; junction bases unmatched: 3. This CDR3 has 15 amino acids. Germline CDR1 is MNHEY and CDR2 is SVGAGI.

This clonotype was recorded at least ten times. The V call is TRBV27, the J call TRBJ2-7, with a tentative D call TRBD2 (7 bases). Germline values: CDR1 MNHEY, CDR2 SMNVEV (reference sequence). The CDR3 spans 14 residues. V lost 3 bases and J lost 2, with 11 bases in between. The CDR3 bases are TGTGCCAGCAGTTTGAGGGGGAGGGCCTACGAGCAGTACTTC. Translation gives CASSLRGRAYEQYF.

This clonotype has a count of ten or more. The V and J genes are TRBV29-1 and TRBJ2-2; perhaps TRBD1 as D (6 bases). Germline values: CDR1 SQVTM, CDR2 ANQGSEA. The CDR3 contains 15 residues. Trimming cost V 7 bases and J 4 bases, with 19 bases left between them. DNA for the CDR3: TGCAGCGCCCCTAAAGGGGCAGGGGCCACCGGGGAGCTGTTTTTT. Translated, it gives CSAPKGAGATGELFF.

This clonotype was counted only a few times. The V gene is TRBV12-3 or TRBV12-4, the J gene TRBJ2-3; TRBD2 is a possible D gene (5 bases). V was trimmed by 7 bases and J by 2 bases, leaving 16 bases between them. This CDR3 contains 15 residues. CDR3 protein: CASTLGVPNTDTQYF. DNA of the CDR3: TGTGCCAGCACACTCGGGGTTCCCAACACAGATACGCAGTATTTT.

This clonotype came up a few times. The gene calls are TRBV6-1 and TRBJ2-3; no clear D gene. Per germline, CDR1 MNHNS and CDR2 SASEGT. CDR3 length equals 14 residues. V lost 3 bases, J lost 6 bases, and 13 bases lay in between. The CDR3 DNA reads TGTGCCAGCAGTGAGCCGATTACCCGGGATACGCAGTATTTT. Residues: CASSEPITRDTQYF.

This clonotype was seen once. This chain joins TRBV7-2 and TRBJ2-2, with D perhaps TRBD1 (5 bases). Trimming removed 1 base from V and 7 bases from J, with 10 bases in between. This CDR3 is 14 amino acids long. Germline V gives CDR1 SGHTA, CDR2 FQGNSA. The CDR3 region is CASSLVGRVGELFF. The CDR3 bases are TGTGCCAGCAGCTTAGTCGGCAGGGTCGGGGAGCTGTTTTTT.

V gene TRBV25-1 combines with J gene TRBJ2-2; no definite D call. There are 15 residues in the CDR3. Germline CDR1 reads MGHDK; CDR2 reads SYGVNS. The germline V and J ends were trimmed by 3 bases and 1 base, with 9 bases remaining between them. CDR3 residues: CASSDQLWNTGELFF. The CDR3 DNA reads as TGTGCCAGCAGTGACCAACTGTGGAACACCGGGGAGCTGTTTTTT.

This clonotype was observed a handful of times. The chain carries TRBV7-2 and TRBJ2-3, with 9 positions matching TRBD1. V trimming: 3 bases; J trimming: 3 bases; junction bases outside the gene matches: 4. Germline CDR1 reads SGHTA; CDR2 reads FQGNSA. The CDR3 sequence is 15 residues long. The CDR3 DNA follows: TGTGCCAGCAGCTTTCTGACAGGGGGAACAGATACGCAGTATTTT. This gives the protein CASSFLTGGTDTQYF. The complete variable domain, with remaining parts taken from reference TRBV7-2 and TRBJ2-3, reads GAGVSQSPSNKVTEKGKDVELRCDPISGHTALYWYRQSLGQGLEFLIYFQGNSAPDKSGLPSDRFSAERTGGSVSTLTIQRTQQEDSAVYLCASSFLTGGTDTQYFGPGTRLTVL.

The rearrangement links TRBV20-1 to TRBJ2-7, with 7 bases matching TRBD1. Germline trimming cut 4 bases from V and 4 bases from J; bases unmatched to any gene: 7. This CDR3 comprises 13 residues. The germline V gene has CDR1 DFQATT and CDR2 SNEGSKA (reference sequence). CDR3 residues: CSANGQVEYEQYF. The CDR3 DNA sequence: TGCAGTGCTAATGGACAGGTCGAATACGAGCAGTACTTC.

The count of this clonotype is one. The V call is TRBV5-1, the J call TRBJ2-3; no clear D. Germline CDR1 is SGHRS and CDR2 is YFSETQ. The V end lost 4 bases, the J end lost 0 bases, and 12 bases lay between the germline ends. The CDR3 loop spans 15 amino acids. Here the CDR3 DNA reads TGCGCCAGCAGCCGGTCCTCGGCTAGCACAGATACGCAGTATTTT. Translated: CASSRSSASTDTQYF. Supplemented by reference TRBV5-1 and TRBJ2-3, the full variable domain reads KAGVTQTPRYLIKTRGQQVTLSCSPISGHRSVSWYQQTPGQGLQFLFEYFSETQRNKGNFPGRFSGRQFSNSRSEMNVSTLELGDSALYLCASSRSSASTDTQYFGPGTRLTVL.

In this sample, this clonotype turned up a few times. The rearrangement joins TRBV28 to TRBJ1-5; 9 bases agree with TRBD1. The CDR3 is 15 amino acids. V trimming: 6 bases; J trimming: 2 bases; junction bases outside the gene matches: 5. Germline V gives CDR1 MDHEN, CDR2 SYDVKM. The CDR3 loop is CASRDRTGGNQPQHF. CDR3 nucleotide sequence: TGTGCCAGCAGGGATAGGACAGGGGGCAATCAGCCCCAGCATTTT.

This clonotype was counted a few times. The CDR3 nucleotides are TGTGCCAGCAGTTTAGGGAGACAGAATAATTCACCCCTCCACTTT. It specifies CASSLGRQNNSPLHF. J is TRBJ1-6 and V is TRBV12-3 or TRBV12-4, with D perhaps matching TRBD1 (5 bases). The V end lost 1 base, the J end lost 5 bases, and 9 bases lay between the germline ends. The CDR3 totals 15 residues.

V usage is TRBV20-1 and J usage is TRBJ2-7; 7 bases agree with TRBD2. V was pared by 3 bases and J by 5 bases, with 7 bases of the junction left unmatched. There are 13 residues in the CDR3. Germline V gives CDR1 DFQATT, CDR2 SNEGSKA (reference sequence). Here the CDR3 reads CSARLGGSDEQYF. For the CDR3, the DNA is TGCAGTGCTAGGTTGGGAGGGTCGGACGAGCAGTACTTC.

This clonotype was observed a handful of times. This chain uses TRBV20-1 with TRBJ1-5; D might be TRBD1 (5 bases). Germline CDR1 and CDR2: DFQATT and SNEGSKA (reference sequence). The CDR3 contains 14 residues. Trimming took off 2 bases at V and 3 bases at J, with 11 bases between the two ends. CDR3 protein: CSARSGRDNQPQHF. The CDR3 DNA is TGCAGTGCTAGATCTGGCAGGGACAATCAGCCCCAGCATTTT.

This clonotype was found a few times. The CDR3 loop is CASSAVWGVEGQPQHF. Here the CDR3 DNA reads TGTGCCAGCAGTGCCGTCTGGGGGGTAGAGGGTCAGCCCCAGCATTTT. The chain is built from TRBV2 and TRBJ1-5, with a weak D call TRBD1 (5 bases). Germline V gene lookup returns CDR1 SNHLY and CDR2 FYNNEI. V was shortened by 4 bases and J by 6 bases, with 19 bases between the two germline ends. The CDR3 spans 16 residues.

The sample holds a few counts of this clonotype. The CDR3 region has the DNA TGTGCCTACGCTAACAGGGCTGACAATGAGCAGTTCTTC. Its protein product is CAYANRADNEQFF. The chain links TRBV10-3 to TRBJ2-1, with D tentatively TRBD1 (6 bases). The CDR3 has 13 amino acids. From germline, CDR1 is ENHRY and CDR2 SYGVKD. The V and J ends lost 11 bases and 5 bases respectively, with 16 bases between them.

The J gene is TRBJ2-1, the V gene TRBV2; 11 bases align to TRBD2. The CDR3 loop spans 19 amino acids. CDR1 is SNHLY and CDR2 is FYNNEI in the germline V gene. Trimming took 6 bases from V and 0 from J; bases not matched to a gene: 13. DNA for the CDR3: TGTGCCAGCAGCTACGGGACTAGCGGACTCAGGAGCTCCTACAATGAGCAGTTCTTC. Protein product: CASSYGTSGLRSSYNEQFF.

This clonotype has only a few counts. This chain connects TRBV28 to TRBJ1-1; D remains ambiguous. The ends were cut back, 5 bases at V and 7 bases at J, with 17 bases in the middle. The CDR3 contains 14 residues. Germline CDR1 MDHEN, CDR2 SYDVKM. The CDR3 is CASSTEVGEGEAFF. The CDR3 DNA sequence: TGTGCCAGCAGTACGGAGGTGGGCGAGGGTGAAGCTTTCTTT.

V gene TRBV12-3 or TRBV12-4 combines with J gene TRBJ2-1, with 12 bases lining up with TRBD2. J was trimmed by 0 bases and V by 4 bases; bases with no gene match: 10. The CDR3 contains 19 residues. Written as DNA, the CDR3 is TGTGCCAGCAGTTCGGGGGGGTGGGGACTAGCGGGCTCCTACAATGAGCAGTTCTTC. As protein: CASSSGGWGLAGSYNEQFF.

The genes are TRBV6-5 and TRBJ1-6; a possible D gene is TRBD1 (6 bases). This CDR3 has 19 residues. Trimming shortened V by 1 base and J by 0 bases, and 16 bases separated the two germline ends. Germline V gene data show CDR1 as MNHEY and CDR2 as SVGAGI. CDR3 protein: CASSYWTATLSSYNSPLHF. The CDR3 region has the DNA TGTGCCAGCAGTTACTGGACAGCTACCTTAAGCTCCTATAATTCACCCCTCCACTTT.

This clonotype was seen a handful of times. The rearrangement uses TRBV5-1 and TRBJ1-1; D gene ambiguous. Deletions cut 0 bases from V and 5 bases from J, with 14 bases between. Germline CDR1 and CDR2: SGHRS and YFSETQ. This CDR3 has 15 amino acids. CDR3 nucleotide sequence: TGCGCCAGCAGCTTGGGGCAGGAGGTTGGAACTGAAGCTTTCTTT. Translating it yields CASSLGQEVGTEAFF.

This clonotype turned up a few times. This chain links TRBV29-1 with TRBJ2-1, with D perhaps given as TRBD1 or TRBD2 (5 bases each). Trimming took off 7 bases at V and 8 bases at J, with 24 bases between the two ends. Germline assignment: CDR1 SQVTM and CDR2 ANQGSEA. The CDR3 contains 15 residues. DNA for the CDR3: TGCAGCGACTATTCCGGGACCCGGGGACGGTATGAGCAGTTCTTC. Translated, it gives CSDYSGTRGRYEQFF.

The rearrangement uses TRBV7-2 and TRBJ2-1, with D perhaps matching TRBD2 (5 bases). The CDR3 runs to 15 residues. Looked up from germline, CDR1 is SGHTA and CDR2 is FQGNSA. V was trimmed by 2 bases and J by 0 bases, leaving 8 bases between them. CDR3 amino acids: CASSLSEGSYNEQFF. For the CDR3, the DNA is TGTGCCAGCAGCTTATCTGAGGGCTCCTACAATGAGCAGTTCTTC.

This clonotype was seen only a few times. In nucleotides, the CDR3 is TGTGCCAGCAGGCCCCAGGGATCTGGAAACACCATATATTTT. It yields the protein CASRPQGSGNTIYF. The chain couples TRBV27 to TRBJ1-3; tentative D call: TRBD1 (5 bases). V lost 6 bases, J lost 1 base, and 10 bases lay in between. Germline CDR1 MNHEY, CDR2 SMNVEV (reference sequence). The CDR3 extends over 14 amino acids.

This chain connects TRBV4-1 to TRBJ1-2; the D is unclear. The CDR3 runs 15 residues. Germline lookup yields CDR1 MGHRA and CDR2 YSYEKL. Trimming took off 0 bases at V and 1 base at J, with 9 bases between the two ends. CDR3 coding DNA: TGCGCCAGCAGCCAAGATCACTCCCTTAACTATGGCTACACCTTC. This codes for CASSQDHSLNYGYTF.

The CDR3 nucleotides read TGTGCCAGCAGTTTACGGTACACCGGGGAGCTGTTTTTT. Residues: CASSLRYTGELFF. The chain couples TRBV27 to TRBJ2-2; D is undetermined. V dropped 2 bases and J dropped 3 bases, with 4 bases sitting between them. The CDR3 consists of 13 residues. Germline V gives CDR1 MNHEY, CDR2 SMNVEV (reference sequence).

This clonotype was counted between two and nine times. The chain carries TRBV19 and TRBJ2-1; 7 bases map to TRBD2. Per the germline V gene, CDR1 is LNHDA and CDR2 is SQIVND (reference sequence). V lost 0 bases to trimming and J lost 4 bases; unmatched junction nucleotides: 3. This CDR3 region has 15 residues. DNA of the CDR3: TGTGCCAGTAGTATAGAGGCTAGCGGTTACAATGAGCAGTTCTTC. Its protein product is CASSIEASGYNEQFF. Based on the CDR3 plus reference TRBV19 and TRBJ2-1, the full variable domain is DGGITQSPKYLFRKEGQNVTLSCEQNLNHDAMYWYRQDPGQGLRLIYYSQIVNDFQKGDIAEGYSVSREKKESFPLTVTSAQKNPTAFYLCASSIEASGYNEQFFGPGTRLTVL.

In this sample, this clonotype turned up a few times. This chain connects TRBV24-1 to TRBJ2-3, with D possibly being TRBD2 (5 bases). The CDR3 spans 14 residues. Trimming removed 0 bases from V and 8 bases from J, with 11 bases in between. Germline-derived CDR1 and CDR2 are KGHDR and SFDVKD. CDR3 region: CATSDLTSGGTQYF. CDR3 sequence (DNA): TGTGCCACCAGTGATTTGACTAGTGGTGGTACGCAGTATTTT.

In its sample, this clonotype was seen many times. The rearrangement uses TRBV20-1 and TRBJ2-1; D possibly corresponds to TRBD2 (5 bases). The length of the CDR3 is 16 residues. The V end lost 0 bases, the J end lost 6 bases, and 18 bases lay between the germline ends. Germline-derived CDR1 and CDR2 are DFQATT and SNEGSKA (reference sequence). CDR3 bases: TGCAGTGCTAGAGACCTCCTTTCCGGACTGTTCAATGAGCAGTTCTTC. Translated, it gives CSARDLLSGLFNEQFF.

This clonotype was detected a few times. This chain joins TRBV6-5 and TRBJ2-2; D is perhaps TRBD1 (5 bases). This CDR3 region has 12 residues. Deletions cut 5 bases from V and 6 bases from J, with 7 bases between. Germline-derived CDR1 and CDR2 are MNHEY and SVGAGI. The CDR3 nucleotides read TGTGCCAGCAGTCGACAGTCCGGGGAGCTGTTTTTT. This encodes CASSRQSGELFF.